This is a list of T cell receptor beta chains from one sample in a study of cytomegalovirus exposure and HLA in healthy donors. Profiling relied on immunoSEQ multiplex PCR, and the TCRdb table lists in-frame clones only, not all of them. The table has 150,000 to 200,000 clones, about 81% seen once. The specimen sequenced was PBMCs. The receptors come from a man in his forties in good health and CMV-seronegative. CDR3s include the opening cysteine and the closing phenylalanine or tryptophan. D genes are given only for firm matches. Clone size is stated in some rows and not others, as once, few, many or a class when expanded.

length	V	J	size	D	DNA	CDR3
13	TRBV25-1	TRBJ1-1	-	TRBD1	TGTGCCAGCGTCATGACAGGGATGCTTGAAGCTTTCTTT	CASVMTGMLEAFF
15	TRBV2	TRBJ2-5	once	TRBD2	TGTGCCAGCAGAGGGACTAGCGGGGGTTGGGAGACCCAGTACTTC	CASRGTSGGWETQYF
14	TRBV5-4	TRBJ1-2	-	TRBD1	TGTGCCAGCAGCGCTCCGGGACAGGGCTATGGCTACACCTTC	CASSAPGQGYGYTF
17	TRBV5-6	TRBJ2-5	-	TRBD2	TGTGCCAGCAGCTCAGAGCGGGGGAGAAACCTCCAAGAGACCCAGTACTTC	CASSSERGRNLQETQYF
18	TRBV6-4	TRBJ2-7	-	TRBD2	TGTGCCAGCAGTGACTCGACACCTCTGCGGGAGGGCCAGAACGAGCAGTACTTC	CASSDSTPLREGQNEQYF
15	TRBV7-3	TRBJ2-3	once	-	TGTGCCAGCAGCTTACTTCCAGGGCGCACAGATACGCAGTATTTT	CASSLLPGRTDTQYF
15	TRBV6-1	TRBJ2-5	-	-	TGTGCCAGCAGTGAATTTCCCCAGAAGCAAGAGACCCAGTACTTC	CASSEFPQKQETQYF
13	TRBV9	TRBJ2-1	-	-	TGTGCCAGCAGCGAACTAGGCATCAATGAGCAGTTCTTC	CASSELGINEQFF
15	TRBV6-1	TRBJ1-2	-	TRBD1	TGTGCCAGCAGCCAAGGGACAGGGAATTTCTATGGCTACACCTTC	CASSQGTGNFYGYTF
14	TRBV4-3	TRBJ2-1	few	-	TGCGCCAGCAGCCAAGAATACGGGAACAATGAGCAGTTCTTC	CASSQEYGNNEQFF
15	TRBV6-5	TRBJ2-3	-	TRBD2	TGTGCCAGCAGTTTAAGCGGGAGTCGGACAGATACGCAGTATTTT	CASSLSGSRTDTQYF
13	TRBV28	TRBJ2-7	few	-	TGTGCCAGCAATGGCGGGCTCTCCTACGAGCAGTACTTC	CASNGGLSYEQYF
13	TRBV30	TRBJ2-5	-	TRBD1	TGTGCCTGGTCGTCAGGGGGCCCAGAGACCCAGTACTTC	CAWSSGGPETQYF
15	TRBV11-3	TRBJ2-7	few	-	TGTGCCAGCACCCTCCGACAGGCTACCTCCTACGAGCAGTACTTC	CASTLRQATSYEQYF
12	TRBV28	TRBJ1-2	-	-	TGTGCCAGCAGTTTATCCACTATTGGCTACACCTTC	CASSLSTIGYTF